This T cell receptor (beta chain) stems from a study of human T cells and chemical hapten exposure. Study information: Per-sample TCR yield variability stemmed mainly from small pooled library volume differences.

V was trimmed by 1 base and J by 0 bases, leaving 7 bases between them. The CDR3 is 16 residues long. Germline CDR1 reads MNHEY; CDR2 reads SVGEGT. This clonotype was counted a few times. Its antigen is unknown. Extraction of total RNA was performed on unfractionated whole blood. The study's library attached unique molecular identifiers to single cDNA molecules. How the authors handled the data: Sample TCR totals centred on a median of approximately 96,000, ranging 23,224 to 690,600. TCRdb called the reads again in MiXCR, with one record for every CDR3 protein. These V and J calls rely on TCRdb rather than the paper's analysis. The data hold around 120,000 distinct CDR3 sequences, with about 7.7% observed a single time. Findings and limits, study-wide: No change in TCRs above 1 in 1000 frequency was produced by DPC sensitization.

The rearrangement joins TRBV6-2 or TRBV6-3 to TRBJ2-6; D not certain. Sequences were obtained from whole blood. The TCR comes from a human donor in good health. Some clones in this sample may be carry-over from other donors' samples. The CDR3 is CASSYWRSSGANVLTF. Here the CDR3 DNA reads TGTGCCAGCAGTTACTGGAGAAGCTCTGGGGCCAACGTCCTGACTTTC.